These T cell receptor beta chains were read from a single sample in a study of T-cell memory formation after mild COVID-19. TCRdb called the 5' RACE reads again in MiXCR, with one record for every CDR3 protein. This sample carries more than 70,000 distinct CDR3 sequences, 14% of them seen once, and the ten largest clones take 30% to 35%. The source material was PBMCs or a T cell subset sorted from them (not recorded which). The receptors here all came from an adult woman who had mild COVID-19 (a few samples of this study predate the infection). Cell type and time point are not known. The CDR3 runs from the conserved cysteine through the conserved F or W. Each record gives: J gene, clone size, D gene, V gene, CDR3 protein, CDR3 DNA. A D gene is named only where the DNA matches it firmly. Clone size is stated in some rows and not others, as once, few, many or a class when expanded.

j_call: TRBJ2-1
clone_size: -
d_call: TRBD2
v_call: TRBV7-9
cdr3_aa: CASSRYGLAGDNEQFF
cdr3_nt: TGTGCCAGCAGTCGATACGGGCTAGCGGGAGACAATGAGCAGTTCTTC

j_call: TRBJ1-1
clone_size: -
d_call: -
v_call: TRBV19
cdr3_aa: CAIELGTEAFF
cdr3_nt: TGTGCCATCGAGCTGGGGACTGAAGCTTTCTTT

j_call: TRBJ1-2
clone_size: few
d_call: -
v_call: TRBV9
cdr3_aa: CASSVGSEYGYTF
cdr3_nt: TGTGCCAGCAGCGTAGGGTCAGAGTATGGCTACACCTTC

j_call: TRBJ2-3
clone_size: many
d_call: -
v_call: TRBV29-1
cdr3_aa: CSAKRALSSTDTQYF
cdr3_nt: TGCAGCGCCAAGAGGGCACTATCTAGCACAGATACGCAGTATTTT

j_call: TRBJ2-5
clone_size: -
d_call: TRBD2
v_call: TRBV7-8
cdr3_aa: CASSPKSVGGEETQYF
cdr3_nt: TGTGCCAGCAGCCCAAAGTCGGTTGGGGGGGAAGAGACCCAGTACTTC

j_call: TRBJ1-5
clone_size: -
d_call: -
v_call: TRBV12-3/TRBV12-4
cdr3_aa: CASSPHSVNQPQHF
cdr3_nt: TGTGCCAGCAGTCCCCACAGCGTCAATCAGCCCCAGCATTTT

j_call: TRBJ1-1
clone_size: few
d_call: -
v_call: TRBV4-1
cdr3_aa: CASSNPDSSLNTEAFF
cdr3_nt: TGCGCCAGCAGCAACCCGGACAGCTCTCTGAACACTGAAGCTTTCTTT

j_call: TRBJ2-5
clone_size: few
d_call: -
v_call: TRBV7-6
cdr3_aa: CASSELGPSRETQYF
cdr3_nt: TGTGCCAGCAGCGAGCTAGGCCCCTCGAGGGAGACCCAGTACTTC

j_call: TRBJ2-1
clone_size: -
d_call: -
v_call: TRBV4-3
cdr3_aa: CASSLTRDSNEQFF
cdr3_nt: TGCGCCAGCAGCCTGACTCGGGACTCCAATGAGCAGTTCTTC

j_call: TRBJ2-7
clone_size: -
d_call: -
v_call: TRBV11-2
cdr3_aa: CASSFVLAQAYEQYF
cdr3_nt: TGTGCCAGCAGCTTCGTCCTTGCGCAGGCCTACGAGCAGTACTTC

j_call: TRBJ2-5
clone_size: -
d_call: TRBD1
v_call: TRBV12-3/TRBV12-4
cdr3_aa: CASSSQGALMETQYF
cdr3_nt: TGTGCCAGCAGTTCACAGGGGGCGCTTATGGAGACCCAGTACTTC

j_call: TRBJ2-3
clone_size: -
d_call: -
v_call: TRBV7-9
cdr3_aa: CASSPIGGRGADTQYF
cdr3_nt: TGTGCCAGCAGCCCGATAGGGGGCCGGGGGGCAGATACGCAGTATTTT

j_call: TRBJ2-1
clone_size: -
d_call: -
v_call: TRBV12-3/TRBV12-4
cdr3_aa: CASSLTLSYNEQFF
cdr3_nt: TGTGCCAGCAGTTTGACACTCTCCTACAATGAGCAGTTCTTC

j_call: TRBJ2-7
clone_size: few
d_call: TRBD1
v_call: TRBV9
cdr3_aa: CASSRGTGGYEQYF
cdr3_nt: TGTGCCAGCAGCAGAGGGACAGGGGGTTACGAGCAGTACTTC

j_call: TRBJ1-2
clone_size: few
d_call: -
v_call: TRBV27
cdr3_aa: CASTSGSLLGYTF
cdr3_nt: TGTGCCAGCACGTCGGGCAGCCTTCTTGGCTACACCTTC

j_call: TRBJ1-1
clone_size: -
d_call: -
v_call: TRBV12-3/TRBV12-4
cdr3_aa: CASRTGLAIHEAFF
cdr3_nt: TGTGCCAGCAGAACAGGGTTGGCAATACATGAAGCTTTCTTT

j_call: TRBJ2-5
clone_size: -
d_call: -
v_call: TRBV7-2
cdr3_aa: CASSLVGAQETQYF
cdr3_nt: TGTGCCAGCAGCTTAGTGGGGGCCCAAGAGACCCAGTACTTC

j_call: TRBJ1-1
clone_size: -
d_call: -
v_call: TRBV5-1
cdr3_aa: CASSLGHENTEAFF
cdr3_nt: TGCGCCAGCAGCCTGGGACACGAGAACACTGAAGCTTTCTTT

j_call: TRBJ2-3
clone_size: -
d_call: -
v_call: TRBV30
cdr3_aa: CAWSPGELLGQYF
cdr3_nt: TGTGCCTGGAGTCCTGGGGAGCTGTTAGGGCAGTATTTT

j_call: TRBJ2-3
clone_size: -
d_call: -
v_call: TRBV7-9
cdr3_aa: CASSQPKAGTDTQYF
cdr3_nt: TGTGCCAGCAGCCAGCCGAAGGCAGGTACAGATACGCAGTATTTT

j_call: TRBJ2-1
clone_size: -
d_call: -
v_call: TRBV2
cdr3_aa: CASSDREWDSNNEQFF
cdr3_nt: TGTGCCAGCAGTGACCGTGAGTGGGACTCCAACAATGAGCAGTTCTTC

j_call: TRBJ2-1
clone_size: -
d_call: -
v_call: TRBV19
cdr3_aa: CASSMSSPGPQEQFF
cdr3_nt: TGTGCCAGTAGTATGTCGAGCCCGGGGCCCCAGGAGCAGTTCTTC

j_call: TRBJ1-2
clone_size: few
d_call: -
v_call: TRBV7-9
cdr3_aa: CASSLPSPSDERNYGYTF
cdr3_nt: TGTGCCAGCAGCCTTCCTTCCCCCTCGGACGAAAGGAACTATGGCTACACCTTC

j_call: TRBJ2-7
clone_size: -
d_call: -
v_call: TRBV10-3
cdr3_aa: CAISERGVTGNYEQYF
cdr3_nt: TGTGCCATCAGTGAGAGGGGTGTAACGGGTAACTACGAGCAGTACTTC

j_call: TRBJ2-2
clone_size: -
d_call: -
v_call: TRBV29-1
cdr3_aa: CSVDAGGAGELFF
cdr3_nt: TGCAGCGTTGACGCAGGGGGGGCCGGGGAGCTGTTTTTT

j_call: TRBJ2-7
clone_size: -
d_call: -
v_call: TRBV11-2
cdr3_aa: CASSLTRQVSYEQYF
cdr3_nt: TGTGCCAGCAGCTTAACGAGACAGGTCTCCTACGAGCAGTACTTC

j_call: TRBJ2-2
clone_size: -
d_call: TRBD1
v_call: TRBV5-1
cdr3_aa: CASSLETGQQNTGELFF
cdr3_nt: TGCGCCAGCAGCTTGGAAACGGGACAGCAGAACACCGGGGAGCTGTTTTTT

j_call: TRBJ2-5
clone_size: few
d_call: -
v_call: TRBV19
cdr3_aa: CASSIFGQETQYF
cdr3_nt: TGTGCCAGTAGTATCTTCGGACAAGAGACCCAGTACTTC

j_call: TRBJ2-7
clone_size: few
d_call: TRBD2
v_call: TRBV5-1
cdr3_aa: CASSLKGDSGLAGFYEQYF
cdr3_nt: TGCGCCAGCAGCTTGAAAGGGGATAGCGGACTAGCGGGATTCTACGAGCAGTACTTC

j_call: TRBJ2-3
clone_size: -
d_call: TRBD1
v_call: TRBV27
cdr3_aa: CASSAEGAAADTQYF
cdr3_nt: TGTGCCAGCAGTGCCGAGGGGGCGGCCGCAGATACGCAGTATTTT

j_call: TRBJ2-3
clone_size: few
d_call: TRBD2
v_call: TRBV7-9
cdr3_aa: CASSPPGSGGFNTQYF
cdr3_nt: TGTGCCAGCAGCCCCCCGGGTAGCGGGGGTTTTAATACGCAGTATTTT

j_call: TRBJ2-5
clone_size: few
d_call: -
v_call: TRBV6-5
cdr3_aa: CASSLDRETQYF
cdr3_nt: TGTGCCAGCAGTCTCGATAGGGAGACCCAGTACTTC

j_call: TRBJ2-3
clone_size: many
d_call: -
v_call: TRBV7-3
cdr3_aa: CASSRDSDPDTQYF
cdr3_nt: TGTGCCAGCAGCAGGGACTCCGACCCAGATACGCAGTATTTT

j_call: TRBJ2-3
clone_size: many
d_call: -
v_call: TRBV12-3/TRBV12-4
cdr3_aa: CASGWVDTQYF
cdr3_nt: TGTGCCAGCGGTTGGGTGGATACGCAGTATTTT

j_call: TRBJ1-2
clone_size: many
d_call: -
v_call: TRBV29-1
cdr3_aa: CSGRTANPRDGYTF
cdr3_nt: TGCAGCGGGAGGACAGCGAATCCCCGGGATGGCTACACCTTC

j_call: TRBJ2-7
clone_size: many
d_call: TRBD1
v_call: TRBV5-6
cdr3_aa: CASSLVGDSSEQYF
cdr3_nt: TGTGCCAGCAGCTTGGTGGGGGACAGTTCCGAGCAGTACTTC

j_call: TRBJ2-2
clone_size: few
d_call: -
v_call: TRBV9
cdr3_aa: CASSLRLDSTGELFF
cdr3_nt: TGTGCCAGCAGCCTCCGACTAGATAGCACCGGGGAGCTGTTTTTT

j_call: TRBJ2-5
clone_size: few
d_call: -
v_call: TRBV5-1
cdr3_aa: CASRSTEEETQYF
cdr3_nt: TGCGCCAGCAGGTCGACAGAGGAAGAGACCCAGTACTTC

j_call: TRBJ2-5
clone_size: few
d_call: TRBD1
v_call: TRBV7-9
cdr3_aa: CASSSDREQETQYF
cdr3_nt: TGTGCCAGCAGCTCGGACAGGGAGCAAGAGACCCAGTACTTC

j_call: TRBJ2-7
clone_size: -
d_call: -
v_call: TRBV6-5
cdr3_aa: CASNKDGYYEQYF
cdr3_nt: TGTGCCAGCAATAAGGACGGTTACTACGAGCAGTACTTC

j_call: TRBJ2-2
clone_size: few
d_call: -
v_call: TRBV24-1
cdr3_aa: CATGRNTGELFF
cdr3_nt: TGTGCCACAGGACGGAACACCGGGGAGCTGTTTTTT

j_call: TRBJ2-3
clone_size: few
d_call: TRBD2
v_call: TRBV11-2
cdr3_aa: CASSLGAAGVVVADTQYF
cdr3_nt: TGTGCCAGCAGCTTAGGGGCAGCGGGAGTTGTTGTCGCAGATACGCAGTATTTT

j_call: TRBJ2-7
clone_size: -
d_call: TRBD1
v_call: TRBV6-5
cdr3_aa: CASSPPGTGYEQYF
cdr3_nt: TGTGCCAGCAGTCCCCCCGGGACAGGCTACGAGCAGTACTTC

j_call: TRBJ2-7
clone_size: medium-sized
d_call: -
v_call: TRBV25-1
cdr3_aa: CASSESRRYGDEQYF
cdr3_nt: TGTGCCAGCAGTGAGTCCCGCAGGTACGGGGACGAGCAGTACTTC

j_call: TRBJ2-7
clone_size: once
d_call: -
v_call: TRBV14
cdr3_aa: CASSQVPFSSYEQYF
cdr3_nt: TGTGCCAGCAGCCAAGTACCCTTTAGCTCCTACGAGCAGTACTTC

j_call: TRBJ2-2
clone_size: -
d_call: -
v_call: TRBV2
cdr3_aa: CASSLGIRTGELFF
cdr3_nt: TGTGCCAGCAGTCTCGGGATTCGCACCGGGGAGCTGTTTTTT

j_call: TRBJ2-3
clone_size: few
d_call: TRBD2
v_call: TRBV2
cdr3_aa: CASMGTSYPTDTQYF
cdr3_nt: TGTGCCAGCATGGGGACTAGCTACCCTACAGATACGCAGTATTTT

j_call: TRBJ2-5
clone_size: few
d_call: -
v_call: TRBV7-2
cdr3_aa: CASSLAYPMAVNQETQYF
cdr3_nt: TGTGCCAGCAGCTTAGCGTACCCCATGGCAGTGAACCAAGAGACCCAGTACTTC

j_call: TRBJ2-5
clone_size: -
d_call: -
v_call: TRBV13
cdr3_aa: CASSSVYEGETQYF
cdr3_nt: TGTGCCAGCAGCTCTGTCTACGAGGGAGAGACCCAGTACTTC

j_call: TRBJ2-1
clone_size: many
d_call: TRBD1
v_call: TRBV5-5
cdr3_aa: CASSLEKAGQGGRNEQFF
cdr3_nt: TGTGCCAGCAGCTTGGAAAAAGCGGGACAGGGAGGAAGAAATGAGCAGTTCTTC